The 30 T cell receptor beta chains below all came from one sample that was sequenced in a study of identical twins. Each CDR3 protein gets one entry after TCRdb re-called the 5' RACE reads with MiXCR. The table records about 890,000 distinct CDR3 sequences, roughly 12% of them present only once. The data also belong to a second study, concerning yellow fever vaccine responses in identical twins.

What was sequenced was PBMCs. Receptor source: a woman younger than 35 in good health.

This clonotype was observed a few times. The V call is TRBV5-6, the J call TRBJ2-7, with D possibly being TRBD2 (6 bases). The V end lost 1 base, the J end lost 3 bases, and 8 bases lay between the germline ends. Germline lookup yields CDR1 SGHDT and CDR2 YYEEEE. The CDR3 covers 13 residues. CDR3 region: CASSLFGSYEQYF. CDR3 nucleotide sequence: TGTGCCAGCAGCTTGTTCGGGAGCTACGAGCAGTACTTC.

The sample holds a few counts of this clonotype. The chain employs TRBV7-2 and TRBJ2-2; D is unresolved. CDR3 length: 17 residues. CDR1 and CDR2 from the germline V gene are SGHTA and FQGNSA. The V and J ends lost 2 bases and 3 bases respectively, with 16 bases between them. The CDR3 bases are TGTGCCAGCAGCTTAAGGGTCGAGCGAGTATACACCGGGGAGCTGTTTTTT. Translating gives CASSLRVERVYTGELFF. Combining the CDR3 with reference TRBV7-2 and TRBJ2-2 gives the whole variable domain GAGVSQSPSNKVTEKGKDVELRCDPISGHTALYWYRQSLGQGLEFLIYFQGNSAPDKSGLPSDRFSAERTGGSVSTLTIQRTQQEDSAVYLCASSLRVERVYTGELFFGEGSRLTVL.

The CDR3 protein is CASSLSVAIPTDTQYF. The DNA for the CDR3 is TGTGCCAGCAGTTTATCGGTGGCTATACCCACAGATACGCAGTATTTT. The V call is TRBV28, the J call TRBJ2-3; D not resolved. The germline V gene encodes CDR1 MDHEN and CDR2 SYDVKM. This CDR3 is 16 amino acids long. V was cut by 1 base and J by 2 bases, with 13 bases left in between.

This clonotype has more than one count but fewer than ten. The rearrangement uses TRBV19 and TRBJ2-3; a possible D gene is TRBD2 (6 bases). Germline assignment: CDR1 LNHDA and CDR2 SQIVND (reference sequence). V lost 5 bases and J 6 bases, leaving 15 bases between the germline ends. The CDR3 runs 14 residues. CDR3 DNA sequence: TGTGCCAGTAGTCCTGGGGGGAATCCCGATACGCAGTATTTT. Its translation is CASSPGGNPDTQYF. Drawing the rest from reference TRBV19 and TRBJ2-3, the complete variable domain is DGGITQSPKYLFRKEGQNVTLSCEQNLNHDAMYWYRQDPGQGLRLIYYSQIVNDFQKGDIAEGYSVSREKKESFPLTVTSAQKNPTAFYLCASSPGGNPDTQYFGPGTRLTVL.

The chain has TRBV10-3 and TRBJ1-2; D perhaps matches TRBD1 (6 bases). CDR3 length: 14 residues. Germline loops: CDR1 ENHRY, CDR2 SYGVKD. V was cut by 5 bases and J by 6 bases, with 16 bases left in between. The CDR3 is CAISTPSGGNGYTF. In DNA form, the CDR3 reads TGTGCCATCAGTACCCCCAGTGGGGGCAATGGCTACACCTTC.

The table lists this clonotype with a few counts. This sequence joins TRBV5-1 and TRBJ2-1; TRBD1 aligns across 9 bases. CDR3 size: 14 residues. J lost 8 bases, V lost 7 bases, and 10 bases had no gene match. CDR1 SGHRS and CDR2 YFSETQ come from the germline V gene. CDR3 region: CASRRQGVGDEQFF. The CDR3 DNA reads TGCGCCAGCCGTCGACAGGGGGTCGGCGATGAGCAGTTCTTC.

This clonotype was detected only a few times. The genes are TRBV4-2 and TRBJ1-1; tentatively, D is TRBD1 (6 bases). CDR3 length: 13 residues. The ends were cut back, 3 bases at V and 4 bases at J, with 9 bases in the middle. Germline V gives CDR1 LGHNA, CDR2 YNFKEQ. The CDR3 DNA is TGTGCCAGCAGCCAGACAGGTACCACTGAAGCTTTCTTT. Translated, it gives CASSQTGTTEAFF.

This clonotype has a handful of counts. This chain uses TRBV5-1 with TRBJ2-2; TRBD2 is a possible D gene (6 bases). CDR1 is SGHRS, CDR2 YFSETQ, per germline. The CDR3 extends over 15 amino acids. Trimming pared 1 base from V and 3 bases from J, leaving 10 bases between. The CDR3 spells CASSLSGTDTGELFF. The CDR3 DNA sequence: TGCGCCAGCAGCTTGTCCGGGACTGACACCGGGGAGCTGTTTTTT.

As for this clonotype: It is unclear where the CDR3 begins or ends on the DNA, so no DNA is shown, and the CDR3 is as TCRdb lists it. V is TRBV21-1 and J is TRBJ2-1; the D call of TRBD1 is as the table states it, not checked on the DNA. TRBV21-1 is reported as a pseudogene. The CDR3 length is 13 residues, termini included. CDR3 protein: CATFGDGNNEQFF.

The V call is TRBV2, the J call TRBJ2-5, with D perhaps matching TRBD2 (7 bases). Trimming pared 3 bases from V and 7 bases from J, leaving 18 bases between. In germline, CDR1 is SNHLY, CDR2 FYNNEI. This CDR3 is built from 15 residues. In nucleotides, the CDR3 is TGTGCCAGCAGTGATTCGGGGGGCACCGCACGGACCCAGTACTTC. Translated, it gives CASSDSGGTARTQYF.

This chain links TRBV10-3 with TRBJ2-2; 11 nucleotides agree with TRBD2. Losses at the gene ends were 6 bases for V and 3 bases for J; bases not matched to a gene: 6. CDR1 and CDR2 (germline): ENHRY, SYGVKD. This CDR3 has 16 amino acids. This CDR3 is CAIRGLAAGDTGELFF. As DNA, the CDR3 is TGTGCCATCAGGGGACTAGCGGCGGGGGACACCGGGGAGCTGTTTTTT.

This clonotype occurred a few times. V usage is TRBV5-1 and J usage is TRBJ2-3; TRBD2 aligns across 7 bases. The CDR3 is 15 residues long. From germline, CDR1 is SGHRS and CDR2 YFSETQ. The J segment lost 4 bases and the V segment lost 4 bases, leaving 9 bases of the junction unmatched. Here the CDR3 reads CASSREGITADTQYF. Here the CDR3 DNA reads TGCGCCAGCAGCAGGGAGGGAATCACAGCAGATACGCAGTATTTT.

In its sample, this clonotype was seen many times. The chain couples TRBV4-1 to TRBJ2-5; no clear D. Germline values: CDR1 MGHRA, CDR2 YSYEKL. The CDR3 totals 13 residues. V lost 1 base, J lost 5 bases, and 8 bases lay in between. The CDR3 spells CASSQVFVETQYF. Written as DNA, the CDR3 is TGCGCCAGCAGCCAAGTGTTTGTGGAGACCCAGTACTTC.

This clonotype was observed a few times. V and J are TRBV3-1 and TRBJ2-2; TRBD2 matches at 10 bases. V dropped 4 bases and J dropped 3; count of bases not matched to a gene: 11. Germline assignment: CDR1 LGHDT and CDR2 YNNKEL (reference sequence). The CDR3 consists of 18 residues. CDR3 coding DNA: TGTGCCAGCAGCCTCAGGGCACTAGCGGGGTCGTACACCGGGGAGCTGTTTTTT. Residues: CASSLRALAGSYTGELFF.

This clonotype was seen only a few times. This chain connects TRBV20-1 to TRBJ1-1; tentatively, D is TRBD1 (6 bases). Germline V CDR1 and CDR2: DFQATT, SNEGSKA (reference sequence). This CDR3 region has 14 residues. V was cut by 3 bases and J by 6 bases, with 17 bases left in between. CDR3 region: CSARDWGAGPEAFF. DNA for the CDR3: TGCAGTGCTAGGGACTGGGGGGCAGGTCCTGAAGCTTTCTTT.

The V gene is TRBV5-1, the J gene TRBJ2-2, with 9 bases fitting TRBD1. CDR3 length: 17 amino acids. Germline CDR1 SGHRS, CDR2 YFSETQ. The ends lost 4 bases at V and 7 bases at J; junction bases unmatched: 14. The CDR3 loop is CASSLDPGQGLIGELFF. CDR3 in DNA: TGCGCCAGCAGCCTGGATCCGGGACAGGGACTTATCGGGGAGCTGTTTTTT.

This clonotype turned up a few times. CDR3 amino acids: CSAFWATAEAFF. The CDR3 DNA reads TGCAGTGCTTTTTGGGCAACGGCTGAAGCTTTCTTT. The chain uses TRBV20-1 and TRBJ1-1; no firm D call. The CDR3 loop spans 12 amino acids. Looked up from germline, CDR1 is DFQATT and CDR2 is SNEGSKA (reference sequence). V lost 5 bases to trimming and J lost 6 bases, with 13 bases between them.

V is TRBV19 and J is TRBJ2-1; 9 bases map to TRBD1. After removal of 7 bases from V and 8 bases from J, the junction contained 12 bases not matched to a gene. The germline CDR1 and CDR2 sequences are LNHDA and SQIVND (reference sequence). This CDR3 has 15 amino acids. The CDR3 region is CASTLPGQGRDEQFF. As DNA, the CDR3 is TGTGCCAGTACCCTCCCGGGACAGGGCCGGGATGAGCAGTTCTTC. The entire variable domain, with the rest obtained from reference TRBV19 and TRBJ2-1, is as follows: DGGITQSPKYLFRKEGQNVTLSCEQNLNHDAMYWYRQDPGQGLRLIYYSQIVNDFQKGDIAEGYSVSREKKESFPLTVTSAQKNPTAFYLCASTLPGQGRDEQFFGPGTRLTVL.

This clonotype was recorded at least ten times. J is TRBJ1-2 and V is TRBV20-1; 10 bases agree with TRBD1. The length of the CDR3 is 14 residues. CDR1 is DFQATT, CDR2 SNEGSKA, per germline (reference sequence). V was clipped by 6 bases and J by 4 bases; unmatched bases: 8. The CDR3 is CSATADRGSYGYTF. The DNA for the CDR3 is TGCAGTGCCACCGCGGACAGGGGGAGCTATGGCTACACCTTC.

The genes are TRBV7-2 and TRBJ2-1, with D perhaps matching TRBD2 (7 bases). CDR3 length: 17 residues. Germline values: CDR1 SGHTA, CDR2 FQGNSA. V was cut by 4 bases and J by 4 bases, with 20 bases left in between. The CDR3 is CASSSPLGGGGYNEQFF. CDR3 nucleotide sequence: TGTGCCAGCAGCTCCCCCCTGGGGGGGGGCGGTTACAATGAGCAGTTCTTC.

The genes are TRBV12-5 and TRBJ2-1; maybe TRBD2 (6 bases). CDR1 is LGHNT, CDR2 FRNRAP, per germline. With 3 bases removed from V and 3 bases from J, the gap between germline ends came to 9 bases. CDR3 length: 14 residues. CDR3 sequence: CASGFSGDYNEQFF. CDR3 coding DNA: TGTGCTAGTGGTTTCTCGGGAGACTACAATGAGCAGTTCTTC.

The genes are TRBV5-1 and TRBJ2-1; 7 nucleotides agree with TRBD2. The germline V gene encodes CDR1 SGHRS and CDR2 YFSETQ. Losses at the gene ends were 1 base for V and 3 bases for J; bases not matched to a gene: 4. This CDR3 region has 15 residues. For the CDR3, the DNA is TGCGCCAGCAGCTTGTCCCGGGACTACTACAATGAGCAGTTCTTC. Translating it yields CASSLSRDYYNEQFF.

CDR3 sequence: CASSLVPGGNSEQFF. CDR3 DNA: TGTGCCAGCAGCTTAGTGCCAGGGGGGAATAGTGAGCAGTTCTTC. V gene TRBV7-8 combines with J gene TRBJ2-1; maybe TRBD1 (7 bases). V gave up 1 base and J gave up 9 bases, with 16 bases separating them. This CDR3 has 15 amino acids. Germline assignment: CDR1 SGHVS and CDR2 FQNEAQ.

The chain uses TRBV7-8 and TRBJ1-2; TRBD1 aligns across 12 bases. Unmatched junction bases numbered 4, after V lost 5 bases and J lost 3 bases. The CDR3 is 15 amino acids. Germline V CDR1 and CDR2: SGHVS, FQNEAQ. The CDR3 loop is CASSPRDRGHYGYTF. The DNA of the CDR3 is TGTGCCAGCAGCCCCCGGGACAGGGGGCACTATGGCTACACCTTC. The full variable domain, its missing parts supplied by reference TRBV7-8 and TRBJ1-2, is GAGVSQSPRYKVAKRGQDVALRCDPISGHVSLFWYQQALGQGPEFLTYFQNEAQLDKSGLPSDRFFAERPEGSVSTLKIQRTQQEDSAVYLCASSPRDRGHYGYTFGSGTRLTVV.

Only a few counts were recorded for this clonotype. The chain is built from TRBV10-3 and TRBJ1-1; D uncertain. The length of the CDR3 is 11 residues. The V end was cut by 8 bases, the J end by 1 base, with 5 bases between. The germline V gene encodes CDR1 ENHRY and CDR2 SYGVKD. The DNA of the CDR3 is TGTGCCATCTCCAAGAACACTGAAGCTTTCTTT. Its translation: CAISKNTEAFF.

This chain uses TRBV7-7 with TRBJ2-1; D might be TRBD1 (5 bases). V was cut by 5 bases and J by 9 bases, with 23 bases left in between. Germline V gene sequence: CDR1 SSHAT, CDR2 FNYEAQ (reference sequence). The CDR3 runs 16 residues. The CDR3 loop is CASSPNSALGHGEQFF. As DNA, the CDR3 is TGTGCCAGCAGCCCTAACAGTGCCCTTGGACATGGTGAGCAGTTCTTC.

The chain employs TRBV3-1 and TRBJ1-4, with 7 bases aligning to TRBD1. Germline CDR1 LGHDT, CDR2 YNNKEL (reference sequence). This CDR3 comprises 15 residues. After removal of 7 bases from V and 7 bases from J, the junction contained 12 bases not matched to a gene. The CDR3 protein is CASTDQGGRTEKLFF. CDR3 sequence (DNA): TGTGCCAGCACCGATCAGGGGGGCAGAACTGAAAAACTGTTTTTT.

The table lists this clonotype with a few counts. The chain has TRBV4-1 and TRBJ2-6; D gene ambiguous. Germline V gene lookup returns CDR1 MGHRA and CDR2 YSYEKL. This CDR3 is 15 amino acids long. Deletions cut 1 base from V and 3 bases from J, with 7 bases between. This CDR3 is CASSQVQGGANVLTF. In DNA, the CDR3 is TGCGCCAGCAGCCAAGTACAAGGTGGGGCCAACGTCCTGACTTTC.

The chain carries TRBV9 and TRBJ1-2; the D gene is possibly TRBD1 (5 bases). Germline V gene data show CDR1 as SGDLS and CDR2 as YYNGEE. The CDR3 extends over 14 amino acids. Trimming took 0 bases from V and 2 from J, leaving 8 bases between them. The CDR3 DNA sequence: TGTGCCAGCAGCGTAGGGGGCCTCAACTATGGCTACACCTTC. Residues: CASSVGGLNYGYTF.

In its sample, this clonotype was seen many times. The chain joins TRBV6-5 to TRBJ1-6; unclear D gene. With 2 bases removed from V and 6 bases from J, the gap between germline ends came to 11 bases. The V gene's germline CDR1 is MNHEY and CDR2 SVGAGI. The CDR3 is 15 residues long. The CDR3 loop reads CASSYGVDLNSPLHF. CDR3 coding DNA: TGTGCCAGCAGTTACGGGGTGGACCTTAATTCACCCCTCCACTTT.